This note documents a single T cell receptor (beta chain) sequence. This clonotype was seen a few times. The antigen it binds to is not known. Per-base qualities were not stored, and no clone one base away is much larger. The protocol used for the library was PCR. At the Johns Hopkins FTIC core, DNA from the cultured CD4+ T cells underwent TCR sequencing with the Oncomine TCR Beta short-read assay. Genomic DNA was extracted from the cultured CD4+ T cells with the QIAamp micro DNA kit. Oncomine TCR Beta libraries made from cultured CD4+ T cells were pooled using unique dual indexes and sequenced on an Illumina iSeq 100. Turning to the authors' computational methods: Non-productive sequences were removed, and CDR3s that did not start with C, did not end with F or W, or were shorter than 7 amino acids were discarded. The MANAFEST web application was used to identify antigen-specific clonotypes by comparing peptide-stimulated wells against reference wells and other culture wells. For a clone to be called positive, the clone needed an FDR below 0.05, an odds ratio above 5, and a productive frequency above 0.1% in at least two of three replicate wells. Clonotypes that were significantly expanded in both SARS-CoV-2 spike wells and at least one common cold coronavirus spike condition were defined as cross-reactive. Similarity between CDR3 sequences was evaluated in R version 3.6.1 using Levenshtein distances (stringdist) and unrooted phylogenetic trees (ape). TCRdb's own reprocessing of the public reads used fastp at Q25 and MiXCR and kept productive beta chains. Rows with a matching CDR3 protein are joined into one entry that keeps the most common DNA and genes. None of the V and J calls come from the authors' own analysis; TCRdb made them. The sample yields about 20,000 distinct CDR3 sequences; roughly 40% were counted once. The biggest ten clones account for roughly a tenth of the sample.

These data are taken from a study of vaccination and CD4 T cells after COVID-19 (dated by TCRdb to between 2021 and 2024). Describing the broader study: SARS-CoV-2 positivity had been established in the convalescent patients by nasal swab PCR, and mild disease was recorded in roughly 10 of these patients and severe disease in one. In the convalescent cohort there were six males and four females, among whom were two Hispanic individuals, seven Caucasians, two Asians and one multiracial person. Each participant got two doses of either the Pfizer-BioNTech BNT162b2 vaccine (n=8) or the Moderna mRNA-1273 vaccine (n=2). Post-COVID blood samples were collected from convalescent patients a median of around 96 days after diagnosis, with a range of roughly 30 to 161 days. Post-vaccine blood samples were obtained a median of about 77 days after the second vaccine dose, with a range of about 14 to 241 days. A few convalescent patients were sampled both early after vaccination (day 14) and late after vaccination (days 161 to 241). The cultures were stimulated with overlapping spike peptide pools from SARS-CoV-2 and from the common cold coronaviruses HCoV-NL63, HCoV-OC43 and HCoV-229E. As controls, cultures received a CEFX viral epitope pool (the positive control), an HIV-1 Nef peptide pool (the negative control), or no peptide at all. The spike-specific CD4+ TCR repertoire was compared before and after mRNA vaccination in nine to ten COVID-19 convalescent patients and a few infection-naive healthy vaccine recipients. On the study overall, not on this receptor specifically: The median count of SARS-CoV-2-reactive clonotypes went up from some 23 after infection to 35 to 40 after vaccination, although the change was not significant. The number of convalescent patients in the study was relatively small, and the study did not examine early timepoints following natural infection. In convalescent patients, a median roughly 85% of post-vaccine SARS-CoV-2-reactive clones were detected only after vaccination, and vaccine-specific priming was suggested by this finding. In convalescent patients, nearly all vaccine-specific clones (304 of 307) were found to be mono-reactive for SARS-CoV-2 spike rather than cross-reactive with common cold coronaviruses.

Sample time point, as interpreted from the label and publication: late sampling 161 to 241 days after vaccination in a few convalescent patients. The intended sense of this specimen's treatment or condition label: approximately 9-day PBMC culture with coronavirus spike peptide pools or control peptides (ViraFEST assay). The ViraFEST assay was used in the study, in which antigen-specific T cells were expanded with peptide pools and expanded clonotypes were subsequently identified by TCR sequencing. The positive SARS-CoV-2 PCR tests of the convalescent patients were dated from March to December 2020, before the Alpha, Beta and Delta variants emerged in the United States. Each well held under 2.5 million PBMCs cultured in IMDM containing roughly 5% human AB serum and around 10 IU/ml IL-2, with about 10 ug/ml peptide pools added. On days 3 and 7, half of the culture medium was replaced with fresh IL-2-containing medium. After roughly nine days of culture, CD4+ T cells were isolated by negative selection using the EasySep CD4+ T cell isolation kit. Ficoll-Paque Plus gradient centrifugation was used to isolate PBMCs from whole blood, and the isolated PBMCs were then either used fresh or cryopreserved at -140C. Each culture condition was generally run in triplicate wells.

Trimming takes 2 bases off V and 6 bases off J; junction bases not matched to a gene: 7. Taken from cysteine to phenylalanine, the CDR3 has 15 residues. Only the CDR3 DNA is retained, 45 bases long and in frame from the first base. As encoded in the germline V gene, CDR1 is MDHEN while CDR2 is SYDVKM. The TCR sequence derives from a human donor who had recovered from COVID-19. The sample in question was CD4+ T cells from blood, cultured in vitro, obtained about 7 months after SARS-CoV-2 vaccination. This chain is built from TRBV28 and TRBJ2-7, with 10 bases aligning to TRBD1. The bases read TGTGCCAGCAGTTTACCCCTGGGACAGGGGACCGAGCAGTACTTC. This encodes CASSLPLGQGTEQYF.